The 6 T cell receptor beta chains reported below all come from one sample, sequenced in a study of cytomegalovirus exposure and HLA in healthy donors. In the PCR, 60 Vbeta and 13 Jbeta primers were used. Generated by immunoSEQ multiplex PCR, the TCRdb table keeps only in-frame clones and is missing some. This repertoire shows about 160,000 clones, around four fifths found once; its top ten account for 1.3%. What was sequenced was PBMCs. Receptors originate from a man aged 25-45 years in good health and CMV-seronegative.

This chain uses TRBV2 with TRBJ1-1; no reliable D call. This CDR3 has 16 amino acids. The V end was cut by 2 bases, the J end by 4 bases, with 17 bases between. CDR1 is SNHLY and CDR2 is FYNNEI in the germline V gene. The CDR3 DNA reads TGTGCCAGCAGTGAACAGGTATATCCATTGGGCACTGAAGCTTTCTTT. It encodes CASSEQVYPLGTEAFF.

The chain combines TRBV7-3 with TRBJ1-3; D remains ambiguous. Trimming stripped 0 bases from V and 0 bases from J, with 12 bases between. CDR1 SGHTA and CDR2 FQGTGA come from the germline V gene. This CDR3 spans 17 amino acids. CDR3 region: CASSLTPRHCSGNTIYF. The CDR3 region has the DNA TGTGCCAGCAGCTTAACCCCCCGACATTGCTCTGGAAACACCATATATTTT.

J is TRBJ2-3 and V is TRBV28; no reliable D call. CDR1 MDHEN and CDR2 SYDVKM come from the germline V gene. The CDR3 consists of 14 residues. V was shortened by 3 bases and J by 5 bases, with 12 bases between the two germline ends. In nucleotides, the CDR3 is TGTGCCAGCAGTTTCCCGGGTGGTAAAGATACGCAGTATTTT. Its protein is CASSFPGGKDTQYF.

The sample holds a few counts of this clone. The chain employs TRBV7-3 and TRBJ2-3, with unresolved D. The V gene lost 4 bases and the J gene lost 2 bases, with 4 bases spanning the gap. This CDR3 contains 12 residues. Per the germline V gene, CDR1 is SGHTA and CDR2 is FQGTGA. The CDR3 loop is CASSSNTDTQYF. The CDR3 bases are TGTGCCAGCAGCTCCAACACAGATACGCAGTATTTT.

The genes are TRBV5-6 and TRBJ1-1; possible D gene TRBD1, 5 bases. The germline CDR1 and CDR2 sequences are SGHDT and YYEEEE. CDR3 length: 14 residues. The germline V and J ends were trimmed by 6 bases and 4 bases, with 16 bases remaining between them. This chain's CDR3 is CASTIGRGFTEAFF. CDR3 sequence (DNA): TGTGCCAGCACCATCGGGCGGGGGTTCACTGAAGCTTTCTTT.

This chain connects TRBV6-1 to TRBJ2-3; 12 bases fit TRBD2. V lost 4 bases and J lost 10; bases outside the gene matches: 9. The germline gives CDR1 MNHNS, CDR2 SASEGT. The CDR3 sequence is 15 residues long. The CDR3 nucleotides are TGTGCCAGCAGTGGTACTAGCGGGGGGCCTACATCGCAGTATTTT. Its protein product is CASSGTSGGPTSQYF.